This entry is about one T cell receptor beta chain. Its antigen is still unknown. Per-nucleotide qualities are absent, and no much larger clonotype sits a single base away. These data come from a study of identical twins listed by TCRdb under 2016. Context from the whole study: To test whether fetal clonotypes persist, the study used deep sequencing on TCR alpha and beta repertoires from monozygotic twins, unrelated adults of various ages, and cord blood. Replicate twin experiments were performed at different times using different library preparation protocols to rule out contamination. Points the paper makes about the study in general: In monozygotic twins, out-of-frame TCR alpha sharing was systematically underestimated by recombination models, although the models agreed with sharing between unrelated individuals. Abundant cord blood beta clonotypes had fewer insertions, young adult naive repertoires showed a similar but weaker trend, and memory repertoires showed no such trend. Because the same donors could not be followed over many years, conclusions were based on cross-sectional statistical analysis. Compared with coincidental sharing between unrelated individuals, an excess of low generation-probability sequences was observed among out-of-frame TCR alpha sequences shared between twins. Excess twin sharing in beta out-of-frame sequences was weaker because fewer shared sequences lowered the signal-to-noise ratio. Invariant T cells such as MAIT and iNKT could partly confound zero-insertion analyses, although diverse VJ usage argued against such confounding for most clonotypes.

All donors were healthy Caucasians. The twin cohort comprised three pairs of female monozygotic twins, all aged roughly 18 to 29 years. Peripheral blood mononuclear cells were used as the source from which RNA for TCR libraries was isolated. The library was made by 5' RACE. For sequencing, an Illumina HiSeq 2000 was employed. Template switching added a universal primer binding site, and the final cDNA carried a unique molecular identifier that allowed TCR cDNA molecules to be counted accurately. First-strand cDNA for TCR alpha and beta chains was synthesized from specific primers in the conserved constant-segment region. To control for contamination, each cDNA library was double barcoded with a SMART-Mk sample barcode plus Illumina barcodes. Two successive PCR steps introduced TruSeq adapter sequences along with Illumina sample barcodes. TCR alpha and beta cDNA libraries were sequenced on the Illumina HiSeq platform with custom primers. In the paper's pipeline: MiGEC processed the raw reads to extract unique molecular identifiers, while MiXCR was used to determine the CDR3 positions. Recombination models were inferred per individual with the repgenHMM and IGoR tools using an EM algorithm. Shared clonotype analysis was performed with the tcR package in R, normalizing sharing by the product of cloneset sizes. To study raw recombination free of thymic and clonal selection effects, out-of-frame nonproductive sequences were analyzed. TCRdb reworked the public reads: Q25 trimming with fastp, MiXCR clone assembly, productive beta chains retained. Merged by CDR3 protein, the rows form single entries marked with the most common genes and DNA. TCRdb's processing, not the study's, gives the V and J calls here. The sample yields hundreds of thousands of distinct CDR3 sequences; 15% to 20% were counted once. The ten largest account for around 13% of the sample.

The CDR3 holds 15 amino acids from the cysteine to the phenylalanine. CDR3 DNA is the only sequence kept; it has 45 bases, read in frame from the first base. CDR1 and CDR2 were assigned from the germline V gene as SGHRS and YFSETQ. A distance of 13 bases separates the germline ends of V and J, which lose 0 bases and 4 bases respectively. This same sample was also taken into another study, of T cells expressing NK-cell markers. As the second paper documents: TCR beta-chain repertoires were profiled in sorted CD3+CD56+NKG2C+, CD3+CD56+NKG2C- and CD3+CD56-NKG2C+ T-cell subsets from eight donors. Of the eight sequenced donors, seven were found to be HCMV-seropositive and one was found to be HCMV-seronegative. To restrict sorting to alphabetaTCR-expressing T cells, an anti-gammadeltaTCR antibody was added in several experiments. For about 6 donors, the dominant CD3+CD56+NKG2C+ clonotypes were among the top 10 CD8+ clonotypes and accounted for roughly 1.0-7.5% of CD8+ T cells. Those dominant clonotypes were again the most abundant among CD3+CD56-NKG2C+ cells in four donors, at roughly 25-60.1%. It remained unclear whether the expanded NKG2C-expressing T cell clones were specific for HCMV antigens. The eight sequenced donors were randomly selected healthy volunteers, three men and five women. HCMV-specific IgG was detected in serum with a commercial ELISA kit to determine HCMV serostatus. Bulk peripheral blood T-cell repertoires were additionally sequenced from unsorted PBMC for several donors. MIGEC was used to demultiplex reads and group the reads by UMI, and MiTCR was used to assemble and quantify clonotypes. To exclude erroneous sequences, any TCR cDNA sequence not supported by at least two reads was discarded. The tcR package was used for downstream repertoire analysis, with clonotypes matched between fractions based on CDR3 nucleotide sequence plus V segment. VDJmatch was used to annotate antigen specificity against VDJdb, with one amino acid substitution allowed in CDR3.

This sequence was found in a woman younger than 30 in good health. The V gene is TRBV5-1 and the J gene is TRBJ1-2, with no confidently assigned D gene. The source material was PBMCs. For the CDR3, the sequence is CASSLAIRAGYGYTF. The nucleotide sequence is given as TGCGCCAGCAGCTTGGCCATCCGGGCGGGCTATGGCTACACCTTC.